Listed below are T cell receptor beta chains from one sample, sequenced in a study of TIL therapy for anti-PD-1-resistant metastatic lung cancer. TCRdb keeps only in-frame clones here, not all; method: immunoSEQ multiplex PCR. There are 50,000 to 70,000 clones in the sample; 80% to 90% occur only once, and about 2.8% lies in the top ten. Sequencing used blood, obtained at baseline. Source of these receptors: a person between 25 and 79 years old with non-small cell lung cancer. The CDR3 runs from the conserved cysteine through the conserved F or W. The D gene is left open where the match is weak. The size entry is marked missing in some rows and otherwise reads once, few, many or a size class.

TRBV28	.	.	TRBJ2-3	CASSLIRAPSSDTQYF	TGTGCCAGCAGTTTAATCAGGGCCCCCTCTTCAGATACGCAGTATTTT
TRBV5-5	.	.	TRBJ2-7	CASSLANSVVQYF	TGTGCCAGCAGCTTGGCCAATTCGGTGGTGCAGTACTTC
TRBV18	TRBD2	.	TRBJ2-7	CASSTTSGGPMEQYF	TGTGCCAGCTCAACAACTAGCGGAGGTCCCATGGAGCAGTACTTC
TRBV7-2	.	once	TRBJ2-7	CASSSGTDFYEQYF	TGTGCCAGCAGCTCGGGGACGGATTTCTACGAGCAGTACTTC
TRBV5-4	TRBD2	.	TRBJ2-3	CASSSHLAGGSDTQYF	TGTGCCAGCAGCTCACACCTAGCGGGGGGGTCAGATACGCAGTATTTT
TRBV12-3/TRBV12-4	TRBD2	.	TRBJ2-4	CASSDREGRSQYF	TGTGCCAGCAGTGATAGGGAGGGCCGGTCTCAGTACTTC
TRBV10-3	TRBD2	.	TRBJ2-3	CAISETSGRVGPGPGDTQYF	TGTGCCATCAGTGAAACTAGCGGGAGGGTTGGGCCAGGCCCGGGAGATACGCAGTATTTT
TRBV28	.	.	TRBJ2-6	CASSLSQTGANVLTF	TGTGCCAGCAGTTTAAGCCAGACTGGGGCCAACGTCCTGACTTTC
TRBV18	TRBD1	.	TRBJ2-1	CASSPSRGQAYNEQFF	TGTGCCAGCTCACCGTCACGTGGACAGGCCTACAATGAGCAGTTCTTC
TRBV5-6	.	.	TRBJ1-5	CASSPLFWPQHF	TGTGCCAGCAGCCCCCTGTTTTGGCCCCAGCATTTT
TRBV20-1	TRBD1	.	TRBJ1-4	CSAKEGAKLFF	TGCAGTGCTAAGGAGGGGGCCAAACTGTTTTTT
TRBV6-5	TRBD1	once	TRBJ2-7	CASSSGTANSYEQYF	TGTGCCAGCAGTTCCGGGACAGCGAACTCCTACGAGCAGTACTTC
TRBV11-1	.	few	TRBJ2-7	CASSSRRGRLDEQYF	TGTGCCAGCAGCTCAAGACGGGGCCGTCTAGACGAGCAGTACTTC
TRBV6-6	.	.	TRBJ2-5	CASSYSPGTQGMAQYF	TGTGCCAGCAGTTACTCCCCCGGGACACAGGGAATGGCCCAGTACTTC
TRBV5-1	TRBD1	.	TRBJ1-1	CASYSGTANTEAFF	TGCGCCAGCTACTCCGGGACAGCAAACACTGAAGCTTTCTTT
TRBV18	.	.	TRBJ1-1	CASSPLTRNTEAFF	TGTGCCAGCTCACCCTTGACAAGGAACACTGAAGCTTTCTTT
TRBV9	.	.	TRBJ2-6	CASSLHFISGANVLTF	TGTGCCAGCAGCTTACACTTTATCTCTGGGGCCAACGTCCTGACTTTC
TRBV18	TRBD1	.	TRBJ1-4	CASSPVDRAEKLFF	TGTGCCAGCTCACCCGTCGACAGGGCTGAAAAACTGTTTTTT
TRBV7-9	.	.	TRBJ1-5	CASSLAGLWPQHF	TGTGCCAGCAGCTTAGCAGGGTTATGGCCCCAGCATTTT
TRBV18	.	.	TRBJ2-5	CASSPALVLQETQYF	TGTGCCAGCTCACCGGCACTAGTCCTTCAAGAGACCCAGTACTTC
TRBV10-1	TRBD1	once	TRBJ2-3	CASRPQGDRVPDTQYF	TGCGCCAGCAGGCCCCAGGGGGACAGGGTTCCAGATACGCAGTATTTT
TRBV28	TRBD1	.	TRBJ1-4	CASRQGRVEKLFF	TGTGCCAGTAGACAGGGGCGAGTAGAAAAACTGTTTTTT
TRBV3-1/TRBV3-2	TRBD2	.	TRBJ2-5	CASSQHARNGGWAQYF	TGTGCCAGCAGCCAACATGCTAGGAACGGGGGGTGGGCCCAGTACTTC
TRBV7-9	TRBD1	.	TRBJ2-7	CASSPVGQAGQYF	TGTGCCAGCAGCCCAGTTGGACAGGCAGGGCAGTACTTC
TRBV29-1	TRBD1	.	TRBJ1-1	CSVEGQLNTEAFF	TGCAGCGTTGAGGGACAGCTGAACACTGAAGCTTTCTTT
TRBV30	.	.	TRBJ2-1	CAWSSLGSFEQFF	TGTGCCTGGAGTTCCCTAGGAAGTTTTGAGCAGTTCTTC
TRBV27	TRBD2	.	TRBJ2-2	CASRTRGLAGGTGELFF	TGTGCCAGCAGAACGCGGGGACTAGCGGGAGGTACCGGGGAGCTGTTTTTT
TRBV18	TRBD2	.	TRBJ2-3	CASSQTSGRMTDTQYF	TGTGCCAGCTCACAGACTAGCGGGAGAATGACAGATACGCAGTATTTT
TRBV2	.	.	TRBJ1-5	CAAGMGYQPQHF	TGTGCGGCGGGTATGGGATATCAGCCCCAGCATTTT
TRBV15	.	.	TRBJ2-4	CATSRDQASPFAAKNIQYF	TGTGCCACCAGCAGAGATCAGGCAAGCCCGTTCGCTGCCAAAAACATTCAGTACTTC
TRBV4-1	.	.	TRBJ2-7	CASSRETSYEQYF	TGCGCCAGCAGCCGCGAAACCTCCTACGAGCAGTACTTC
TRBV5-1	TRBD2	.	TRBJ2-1	CASSFREGAYNEQFF	TGCGCCAGCAGCTTTCGGGAGGGCGCCTACAATGAGCAGTTCTTC
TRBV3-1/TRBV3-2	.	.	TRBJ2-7	CASSIRTPVVGEQYF	TGTGCCAGCAGCATCCGGACACCGGTCGTGGGGGAGCAGTACTTC
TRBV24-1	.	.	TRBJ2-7	CATIPILDPYEQYF	TGTGCCACCATTCCCATTTTAGATCCCTACGAGCAGTACTTC
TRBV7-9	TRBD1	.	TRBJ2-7	CASTDRTYEQYF	TGTGCCAGCACGGACAGGACCTACGAGCAGTACTTC
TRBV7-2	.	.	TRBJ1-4	CASSLRTNEKLFF	TGTGCCAGCAGCTTACGGACTAATGAAAAACTGTTTTTT
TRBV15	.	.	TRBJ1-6	CATSASQVNSPLHF	TGTGCCACCAGCGCCAGTCAAGTAAATTCACCCCTCCACTTT
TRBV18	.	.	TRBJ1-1	CASSPGLNTEAFF	TGTGCCAGCTCACCCGGACTGAACACTGAAGCTTTCTTT
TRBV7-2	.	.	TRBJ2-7	CASSPWTTSYEQYF	TGTGCCAGCAGCCCATGGACTACCTCCTACGAGCAGTACTTC
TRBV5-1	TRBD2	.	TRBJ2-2	CASNGGGPKELFF	TGCGCCAGCAATGGCGGGGGACCGAAGGAGCTGTTTTTT
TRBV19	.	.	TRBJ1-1	CASRSVANTEAFF	TGTGCCAGTAGGTCGGTAGCGAACACTGAAGCTTTCTTT
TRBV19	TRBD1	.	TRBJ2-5	CASSWEPGGQETQYF	TGTGCCAGTAGTTGGGAGCCAGGGGGCCAAGAGACCCAGTACTTC
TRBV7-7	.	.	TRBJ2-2	CASSLSGGTNTGELFF	TGTGCTAGCAGCTTATCAGGAGGTACGAACACCGGGGAGCTGTTTTTT
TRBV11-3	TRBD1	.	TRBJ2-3	CASSSGQTSTDTQYF	TGTGCCAGCAGCTCGGGACAGACTAGCACAGATACGCAGTATTTT
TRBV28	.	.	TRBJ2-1	CASSPADYNEQFF	TGTGCCAGCAGTCCAGCGGACTACAATGAGCAGTTCTTC
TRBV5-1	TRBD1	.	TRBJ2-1	CASSARQGIGNEQFF	TGCGCCAGCAGCGCCAGACAGGGTATAGGCAATGAGCAGTTCTTC
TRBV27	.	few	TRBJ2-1	CASTPRPSYNEQFF	TGTGCCAGCACCCCAAGGCCTTCCTACAATGAGCAGTTCTTC
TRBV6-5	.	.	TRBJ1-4	CAGGHSNEKLFF	TGTGCCGGGGGACACTCTAATGAAAAACTGTTTTTT
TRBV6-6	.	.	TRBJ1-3	CASSRAGDGNTIYF	TGTGCCAGCAGTCGGGCTGGGGACGGAAACACCATATATTTT
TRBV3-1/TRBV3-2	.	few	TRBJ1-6	CASSSGSYNSPLHF	TGTGCCAGCAGCAGTGGGTCCTATAATTCACCCCTCCACTTT
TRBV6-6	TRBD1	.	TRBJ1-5	CASSTNRGGSNQPQHF	TGTGCCAGCAGTACTAACAGGGGCGGTAGCAATCAGCCCCAGCATTTT
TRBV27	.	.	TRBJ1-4	CASSLGGRPFEKLFF	TGTGCCAGCAGTTTGGGGGGCAGGCCCTTCGAAAAACTGTTTTTT
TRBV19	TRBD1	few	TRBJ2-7	CASSIGPGQGNYEQYF	TGTGCCAGTAGTATTGGCCCCGGACAGGGGAACTACGAGCAGTACTTC
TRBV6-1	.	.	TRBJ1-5	CASSEVQGVNQPQHF	TGTGCCAGCAGTGAAGTACAGGGAGTCAATCAGCCCCAGCATTTT
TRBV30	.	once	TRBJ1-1	CASALGKEAFF	TGTGCTTCCGCCCTTGGGAAGGAAGCTTTCTTT